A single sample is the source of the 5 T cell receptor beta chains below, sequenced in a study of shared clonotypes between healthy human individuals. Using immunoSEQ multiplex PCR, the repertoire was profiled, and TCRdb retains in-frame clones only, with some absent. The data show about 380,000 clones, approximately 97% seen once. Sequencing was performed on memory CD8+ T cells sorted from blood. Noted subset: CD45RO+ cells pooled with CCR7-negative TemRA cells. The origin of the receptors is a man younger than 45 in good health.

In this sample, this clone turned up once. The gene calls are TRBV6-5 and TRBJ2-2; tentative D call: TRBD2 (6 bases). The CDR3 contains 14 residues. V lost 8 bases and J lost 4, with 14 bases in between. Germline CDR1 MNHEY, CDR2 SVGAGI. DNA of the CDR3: TGTGCCAGCTGCCCGGGACTTATCACCGGGGAGCTGTTTTTT. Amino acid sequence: CASCPGLITGELFF.

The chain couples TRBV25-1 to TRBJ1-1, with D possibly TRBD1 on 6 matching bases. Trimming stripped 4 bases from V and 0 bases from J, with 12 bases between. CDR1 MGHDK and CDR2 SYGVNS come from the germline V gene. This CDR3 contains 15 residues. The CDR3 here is CASSATGYLNTEAFF. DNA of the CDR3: TGTGCCAGCAGTGCGACAGGCTACCTGAACACTGAAGCTTTCTTT.

The CDR3 coding sequence is TGTGCCAGCAGCCTACTAGGACTAGCGGACAATGAGCAGTTCTTC. It codes for CASSLLGLADNEQFF. The chain carries TRBV4-2 and TRBJ2-1, with 10 bases aligning to TRBD2. V was pared by 4 bases and J by 5 bases, with 5 bases of the junction left unmatched. The CDR3 spans 15 residues. Germline CDR1 and CDR2: LGHNA and YNFKEQ.

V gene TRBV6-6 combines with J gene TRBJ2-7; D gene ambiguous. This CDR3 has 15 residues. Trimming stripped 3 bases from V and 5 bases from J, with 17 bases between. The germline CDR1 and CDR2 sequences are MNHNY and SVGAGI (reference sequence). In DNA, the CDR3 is TGTGCCAGCAGTTATGACGGATTCGTACTTGACGAGCAGTACTTC. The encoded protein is CASSYDGFVLDEQYF.

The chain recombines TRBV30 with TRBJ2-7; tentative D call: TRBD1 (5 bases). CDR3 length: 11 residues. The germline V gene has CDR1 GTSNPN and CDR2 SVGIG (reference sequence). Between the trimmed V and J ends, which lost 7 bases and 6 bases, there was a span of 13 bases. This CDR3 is CAFSHRSEQYF. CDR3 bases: TGTGCCTTCTCACACAGGAGCGAGCAGTACTTC.